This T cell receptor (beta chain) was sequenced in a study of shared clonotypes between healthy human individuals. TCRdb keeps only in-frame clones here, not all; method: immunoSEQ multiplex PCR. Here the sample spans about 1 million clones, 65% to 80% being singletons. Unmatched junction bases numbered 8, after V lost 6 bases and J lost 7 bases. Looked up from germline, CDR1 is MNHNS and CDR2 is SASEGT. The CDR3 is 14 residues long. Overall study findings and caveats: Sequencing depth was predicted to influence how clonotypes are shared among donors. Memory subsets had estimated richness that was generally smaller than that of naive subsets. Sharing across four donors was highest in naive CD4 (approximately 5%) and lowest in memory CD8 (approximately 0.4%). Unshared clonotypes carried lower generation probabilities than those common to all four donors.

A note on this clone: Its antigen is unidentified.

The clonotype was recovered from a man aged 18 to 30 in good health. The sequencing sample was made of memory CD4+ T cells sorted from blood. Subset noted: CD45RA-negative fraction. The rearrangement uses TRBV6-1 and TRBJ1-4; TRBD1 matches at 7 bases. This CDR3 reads CASRRDSSGEKLFF. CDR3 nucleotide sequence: TGTGCCAGCAGGAGGGACAGTAGTGGTGAAAAACTGTTTTTT.